The source of this T cell receptor beta chain is a study of blood T cell repertoires in COVID-19. Study-level information: Samples taken during acute and convalescent COVID-19 were collected in the United States, Italy and Spain.

V shed 3 bases and J shed 4 bases, with 6 bases lying between them. This CDR3 spans 13 amino acids. Per the germline V gene, CDR1 is SNHLY and CDR2 is FYNNEI. The Seattle patients, enrolled during active infection, were followed longitudinally. Original processing methods: Amplification of reference gene primers provided the estimated nucleated cell counts. Produced via immunoSEQ multiplex PCR; TCRdb's table is partial and in-frame only. The V and J calls and clone size are taken from that table; D and trimming were inferred from the DNA. The sample has roughly 190,000 clones, roughly 92% seen once; the top ten hold 0.7% to 0.8%.

The receptor was derived from a young man with COVID-19, enrolled during active disease. Sequenced: peripheral blood. This chain connects TRBV2 to TRBJ1-4, with no clear D. CDR3 sequence: CASSDGSNEKLFF. DNA of the CDR3: TGTGCCAGCAGTGACGGGAGTAATGAAAAACTGTTTTTT.